The 7 T cell receptor beta chains below all came from one sample that was sequenced in a study of T cell responses to AZD1222 COVID-19 vaccine. The assay was immunoSEQ multiplex PCR, and TCRdb's table has in-frame clones only and misses some. Here the sample spans over 70,000 clones, approximately 88% being singletons. The material sequenced was peripheral blood, taken on day 0 of AZD1222 vaccination. These receptors were taken from an adult in good health.

This clone was counted once. This chain connects TRBV2 to TRBJ1-4; no firm D call. This CDR3 contains 14 residues. Germline V lookup: CDR1 SNHLY, CDR2 FYNNEI. Trimming removed 7 bases at V and 7 bases at J, with 16 bases between. The CDR3 coding sequence is TGTGCCAGCAAAGGTGCAGTGGGAAGTGAAAAACTGTTTTTT. It translates to CASKGAVGSEKLFF.

V is TRBV4-1 and J is TRBJ2-3, with TRBD2 matching 8 bases. CDR1 and CDR2 from the germline V gene are MGHRA and YSYEKL. The CDR3 totals 15 residues. Trimming removed 2 bases from V and 4 bases from J; junction bases left unmatched: 5. Written as DNA, the CDR3 is TGCGCCAGCAGCCAACCGGGACTAGTCGCAGATACGCAGTATTTT. It is translated as CASSQPGLVADTQYF.

The genes are TRBV28 and TRBJ2-3, with D unresolved. CDR1 is MDHEN and CDR2 is SYDVKM in the germline V gene. The CDR3 contains 12 residues. V lost 2 bases, J lost 4 bases, and 4 bases lay in between. This CDR3 reads CASSLKADTQYF. CDR3 sequence (DNA): TGTGCCAGCAGTTTAAAAGCAGATACGCAGTATTTT.

The rearrangement joins TRBV5-6 to TRBJ1-5; D is unresolved. The CDR3 consists of 12 residues. Trimming removed 2 bases from V and 11 bases from J, with 11 bases in between. Germline V gene data show CDR1 as SGHDT and CDR2 as YYEEEE. In DNA, the CDR3 is TGTGCCAGCAGCTTAAGTGATGGCACCCAGCATTTT. Translated: CASSLSDGTQHF.

The CDR3 DNA reads as TGTGCCAGCATTGCGCAGTCTAACTATGGCTACACCTTC. Its translation: CASIAQSNYGYTF. The gene calls are TRBV6-5 and TRBJ1-2, with D uncertain. Germline lookup yields CDR1 MNHEY and CDR2 SVGAGI. V was pared by 7 bases and J by 0 bases, with 9 bases between. The CDR3 loop spans 13 amino acids.

CDR3 protein: CASSSPTGSTGELFF. DNA for the CDR3: TGTGCCAGCAGTTCTCCGACAGGGAGTACCGGGGAGCTGTTTTTT. The V gene is TRBV28, the J gene TRBJ2-2; 7 nucleotides align to TRBD1. Losses at the gene ends were 4 bases for V and 5 bases for J; bases not matched to a gene: 7. In germline, CDR1 is MDHEN, CDR2 SYDVKM. This CDR3 contains 15 residues.

The chain uses TRBV5-1 and TRBJ2-7; 9 bases agree with TRBD1. The V gene's germline CDR1 is SGHRS and CDR2 YFSETQ. With V trimmed by 5 bases and J by 1 base, 7 bases remained unmatched. The CDR3 has 15 residues. The CDR3, as DNA: TGCGCCAGCAGTAACCCGGGACAGGGATCCTACGAGCAGTACTTC. Protein product: CASSNPGQGSYEQYF.